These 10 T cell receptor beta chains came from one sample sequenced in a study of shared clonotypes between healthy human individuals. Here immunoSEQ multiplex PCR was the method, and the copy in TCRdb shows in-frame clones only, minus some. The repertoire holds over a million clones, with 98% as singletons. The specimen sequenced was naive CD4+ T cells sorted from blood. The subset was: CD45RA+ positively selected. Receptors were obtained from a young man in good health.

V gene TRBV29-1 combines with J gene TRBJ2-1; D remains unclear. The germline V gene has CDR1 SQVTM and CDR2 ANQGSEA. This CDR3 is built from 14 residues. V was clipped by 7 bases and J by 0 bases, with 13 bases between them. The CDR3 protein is CSGSTMGSYNEQFF. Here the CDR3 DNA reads TGCAGCGGTTCTACGATGGGCTCCTACAATGAGCAGTTCTTC.

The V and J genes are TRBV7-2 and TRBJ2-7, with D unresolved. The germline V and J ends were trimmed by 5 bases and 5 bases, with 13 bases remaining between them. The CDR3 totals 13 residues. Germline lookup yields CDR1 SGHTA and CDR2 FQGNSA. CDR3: CASSRLTVNEQYF. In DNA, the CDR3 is TGTGCCAGCAGCCGTCTTACAGTAAACGAGCAGTACTTC.

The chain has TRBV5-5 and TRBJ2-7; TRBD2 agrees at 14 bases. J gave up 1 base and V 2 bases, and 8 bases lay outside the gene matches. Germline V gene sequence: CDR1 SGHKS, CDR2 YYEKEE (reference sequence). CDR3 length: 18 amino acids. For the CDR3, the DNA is TGTGCCAGCAGCTTCGGGACTAGCGGGAGATCTGGATCCTACGAGCAGTACTTC. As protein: CASSFGTSGRSGSYEQYF.

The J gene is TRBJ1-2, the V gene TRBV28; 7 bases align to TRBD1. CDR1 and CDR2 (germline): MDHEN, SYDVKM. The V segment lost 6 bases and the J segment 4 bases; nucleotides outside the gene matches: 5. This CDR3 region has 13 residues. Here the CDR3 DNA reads TGTGCCAGCAGGTCGACAGGGCGCTATGGCTACACCTTC. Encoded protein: CASRSTGRYGYTF.

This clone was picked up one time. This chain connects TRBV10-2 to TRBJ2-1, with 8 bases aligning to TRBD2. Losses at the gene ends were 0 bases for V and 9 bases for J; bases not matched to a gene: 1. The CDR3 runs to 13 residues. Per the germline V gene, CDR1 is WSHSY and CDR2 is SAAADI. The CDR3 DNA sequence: TGCGCCAGCAGTGAGTCTAGCGGGGTTGAGCAGTTCTTC. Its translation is CASSESSGVEQFF.

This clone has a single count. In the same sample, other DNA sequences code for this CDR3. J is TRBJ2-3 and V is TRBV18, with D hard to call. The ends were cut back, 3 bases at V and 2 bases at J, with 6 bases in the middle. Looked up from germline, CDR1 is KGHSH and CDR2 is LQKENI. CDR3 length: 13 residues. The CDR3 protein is CASSPPSTDTQYF. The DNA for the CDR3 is TGTGCCAGCTCACCGCCGTCCACAGATACGCAGTATTTT.

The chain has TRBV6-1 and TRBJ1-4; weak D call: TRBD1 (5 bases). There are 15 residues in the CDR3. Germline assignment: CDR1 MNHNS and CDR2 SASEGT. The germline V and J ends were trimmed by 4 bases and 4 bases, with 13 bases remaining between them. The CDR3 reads CASSGQRQSNEKLFF. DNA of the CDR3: TGTGCCAGCAGTGGCCAAAGACAGAGTAATGAAAAACTGTTTTTT.

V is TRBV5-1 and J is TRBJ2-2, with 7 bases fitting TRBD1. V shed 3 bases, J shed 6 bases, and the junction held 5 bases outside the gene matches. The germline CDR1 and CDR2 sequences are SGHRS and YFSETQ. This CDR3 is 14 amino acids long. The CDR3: CASSSTTGAGELFF. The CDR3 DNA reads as TGCGCCAGCAGCTCTACAACAGGGGCCGGGGAGCTGTTTTTT.

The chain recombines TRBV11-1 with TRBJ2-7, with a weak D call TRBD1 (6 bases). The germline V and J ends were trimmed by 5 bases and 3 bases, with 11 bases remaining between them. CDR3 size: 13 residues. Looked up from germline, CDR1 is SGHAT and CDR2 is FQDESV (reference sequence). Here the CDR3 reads CASSRGQSYEQYF. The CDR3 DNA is TGTGCCAGCAGCCGAGGACAGAGCTACGAGCAGTACTTC.

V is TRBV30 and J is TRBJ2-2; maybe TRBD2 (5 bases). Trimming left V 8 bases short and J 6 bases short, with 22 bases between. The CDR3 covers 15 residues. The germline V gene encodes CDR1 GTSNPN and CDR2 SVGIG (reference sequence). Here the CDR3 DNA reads TGTGCCACAAGTCGGGATTCACTAGTGGCCGGGGAGCTGTTTTTT. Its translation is CATSRDSLVAGELFF.